The T cell receptor (beta chain) described here comes from a study of OX40 agonist ivuxolimab in advanced cancers. Clones were sequenced by immunoSEQ multiplex PCR, and TCRdb holds only the in-frame ones, with some missing. The sample records tens of thousands of clones, approximately 90% being singletons. V lost 5 bases, J lost 1 base, and 5 bases stayed unmatched. Germline V lookup: CDR1 SGHNT, CDR2 YYREEE (reference sequence). The CDR3 covers 15 residues. Comments on this clone: What it binds is not known.

Broader study findings: CD4+ and CD8+ blood T cells expanded clonally by week 6 at 0.1 to 3.0 mg/kg.

This rearrangement joins TRBV5-4 to TRBJ2-3; 9 positions agree with TRBD2. The sample in question was CD4+ or CD8+ T cells sorted from blood, obtained in a trial of the OX40 agonist ivuxolimab. This clonotype originated in an adult with an advanced solid tumor such as melanoma, head and neck, liver or kidney cancer. The CDR3: CASSRGGAGTDTQYF. In DNA, the CDR3 is TGTGCCAGCAGTCGCGGGGGGGCCGGCACAGATACGCAGTATTTT. Looking up the rest from reference TRBV5-4 and TRBJ2-3 gives the full variable domain: ETGVTQSPTHLIKTRGQQVTLRCSSQSGHNTVSWYQQALGQGPQFIFQYYREEENGRGNFPPRFSGLQFPNYSSELNVNALELDDSALYLCASSRGGAGTDTQYFGPGTRLTVL.